These 17 T cell receptor beta chains share one sample of origin, sequenced in a study of somatic mutations in cytotoxic T cells in rheumatoid arthritis (TCRdb year 2017). Library preparation employed the immunoSEQ multiplex PCR assay. In TCRdb, the immuneACCESS table is reduced to in-frame sequences with V and J assigned. These tables do not hold every clone; where another copy was compared, an unresolved V gene accounts for under half, and the others remain unexplained. The sample table holds approximately 11,000 clones, of which approximately 69% were seen once. Clones ranked in the top ten supply roughly a tenth of the sample. Sequenced material: CD8+ T cells sorted from blood. The receptors were sampled from a man in his 70s in good health.

The rearrangement links TRBV7-9 to TRBJ1-1; tentative D call: TRBD1 (5 bases). The germline V gene has CDR1 SEHNR and CDR2 FQNEAQ (reference sequence). There are 14 residues in the CDR3. V was pared by 3 bases and J by 5 bases, with 13 bases between. CDR3 in amino acids: CASSFQDGGTEAFF. The CDR3 DNA reads TGTGCCAGCAGCTTCCAGGACGGGGGGACTGAAGCTTTCTTT.

As DNA, the CDR3 is TGTGCCAGCAGCGTTACAGGTCATGGGGACAATGAGCAGTTCTTC. This codes for CASSVTGHGDNEQFF. This rearrangement joins TRBV9 to TRBJ2-1; D might be TRBD1 (5 bases). CDR1 and CDR2 (germline): SGDLS, YYNGEE. The CDR3 runs 15 residues. V lost 2 bases and J lost 5, with 14 bases in between.

This rearrangement joins TRBV29-1 to TRBJ2-2; TRBD2 might be the D (7 bases). Germline CDR1 SQVTM, CDR2 ANQGSEA. With 4 bases removed from V and 7 bases from J, the gap between germline ends came to 19 bases. The CDR3 totals 15 residues. The CDR3 DNA follows: TGCAGCGTTGTTGGGGGGGGCCTGAAGGGCGGGGAGCTGTTTTTT. Translated, it gives CSVVGGGLKGGELFF.

The chain carries TRBV19 and TRBJ1-2; 10 bases fit TRBD1. Losses at the gene ends were 7 bases for V and 0 bases for J; bases not matched to a gene: 5. This CDR3 has 15 amino acids. Germline lookup yields CDR1 LNHDA and CDR2 SQIVND (reference sequence). CDR3 nucleotide sequence: TGTGCCAGTAATTACGGACAGGGGGCTAACTATGGCTACACCTTC. Translating it yields CASNYGQGANYGYTF.

The rearrangement uses TRBV19 and TRBJ1-5; D is unresolved. This CDR3 spans 16 amino acids. Between the trimmed V and J ends, which lost 2 bases and 0 bases, there was a span of 11 bases. Germline V gene data show CDR1 as LNHDA and CDR2 as SQIVND (reference sequence). CDR3 coding DNA: TGTGCCAGTAGTATATTCCACAGAGATAGCAATCAGCCCCAGCATTTT. Protein: CASSIFHRDSNQPQHF.

J is TRBJ2-7 and V is TRBV6-1; D is undetermined. This CDR3 region has 12 residues. Germline CDR1 and CDR2: MNHNS and SASEGT. The V and J ends lost 6 bases and 6 bases respectively, with 12 bases between them. The CDR3 loop reads CASSSTGSEQYF. In nucleotides, the CDR3 is TGTGCCAGCAGCTCGACCGGTAGCGAGCAGTACTTC.

The V call is TRBV13, the J call TRBJ2-1, with D perhaps assigned TRBD1 or TRBD2 (5 bases each). V dropped 1 base and J dropped 7 bases, with 17 bases sitting between them. Germline-derived CDR1 and CDR2 are PRHDT and FYEKMQ (reference sequence). The CDR3 contains 16 residues. CDR3 loop: CASSLDGAIARNEQFF. CDR3 sequence (DNA): TGTGCCAGCAGCTTAGACGGGGCTATCGCGAGGAATGAGCAGTTCTTC.

The chain combines TRBV7-6 with TRBJ2-1; tentative D call: TRBD2 (6 bases). The CDR3 extends over 14 amino acids. The germline V and J ends were trimmed by 0 bases and 6 bases, with 9 bases remaining between them. CDR1 and CDR2 from the germline V gene are SGHVS and FNYEAQ. CDR3 DNA sequence: TGTGCCAGCAGCTTAGCGGGGGGAGCCAATGAGCAGTTCTTC. It is translated as CASSLAGGANEQFF.

The chain is built from TRBV5-6 and TRBJ1-1, with unresolved D. V lost 4 bases to trimming and J lost 1 base, with 5 bases between them. Germline V gene lookup returns CDR1 SGHDT and CDR2 YYEEEE. The CDR3 is 12 amino acids. In nucleotides, the CDR3 is TGTGCCAGCAGCCTACAGAACACTGAAGCTTTCTTT. Translating gives CASSLQNTEAFF.

The CDR3: CASSYSGTDGNTIYF. CDR3 coding DNA: TGCGCCAGCAGTTATTCCGGGACAGATGGAAACACCATATATTTT. The V call is TRBV23-1, the J call TRBJ1-3; 7 positions match TRBD1. Being an ORF, TRBV23-1 has a function that is uncertain. CDR3 length equals 15 residues. The trim removed 5 bases at V and 3 bases at J, leaving 7 bases unmatched.

The chain combines TRBV6-4 with TRBJ2-3; 9 bases line up with TRBD2. J was trimmed by 0 bases and V by 6 bases; bases with no gene match: 7. The length of the CDR3 is 16 residues. The germline V gene encodes CDR1 MRHNA and CDR2 SNTAGT. The CDR3, as DNA: TGTGCCAGCAGCGCTCAGACTAGCGGAAGCACAGATACGCAGTATTTT. Protein sequence: CASSAQTSGSTDTQYF.

This chain connects TRBV6-4 to TRBJ2-5, with D perhaps TRBD2 (6 bases). Germline V lookup: CDR1 MRHNA, CDR2 SNTAGT. The V end was cut by 3 bases, the J end by 7 bases, with 18 bases between. CDR3 size: 15 residues. CDR3 in DNA: TGTGCCAGCAGTGAAGGGAGTAGCGGATCGGGGACCCAGTACTTC. This sequence encodes CASSEGSSGSGTQYF.

V is TRBV27 and J is TRBJ2-1; D is ambiguous. V was shortened by 1 base and J by 6 bases, with 16 bases between the two germline ends. This CDR3 is built from 16 residues. Germline V gene sequence: CDR1 MNHEY, CDR2 SMNVEV (reference sequence). CDR3 sequence reads: CASSLLGSTRPNEQFF. The CDR3 DNA is TGTGCCAGCAGTTTATTAGGGTCCACACGGCCCAATGAGCAGTTCTTC.

This clone was seen only once. The chain links TRBV27 to TRBJ2-7; the D gene is possibly TRBD2 (6 bases). This CDR3 region has 14 residues. Germline CDR1 MNHEY, CDR2 SMNVEV (reference sequence). Trimming took 2 bases from V and 2 from J, leaving 10 bases between them. In DNA, the CDR3 is TGTGCCAGCAGTTTAGGTAGCGGCCCCTACGAGCAGTACTTC. Protein product: CASSLGSGPYEQYF.

The gene calls are TRBV11-2 and TRBJ2-5, with TRBD2 identical over 7 bases. The length of the CDR3 is 15 residues. Germline-derived CDR1 and CDR2 are SGHAT and FQNNGV. V trimming: 5 bases; J trimming: 5 bases; junction bases outside the gene matches: 11. Here the CDR3 reads CASSPYLTSTETQYF. The CDR3 region has the DNA TGTGCCAGCAGCCCTTATCTGACTAGCACGGAGACCCAGTACTTC.

J is TRBJ1-2 and V is TRBV19; maybe TRBD1 (6 bases). Germline lookup yields CDR1 LNHDA and CDR2 SQIVND (reference sequence). CDR3 length: 14 amino acids. V lost 11 bases and J 6 bases, leaving 22 bases between the germline ends. CDR3 protein: CAVFLGTGSHGYTF. The CDR3 nucleotides read TGTGCCGTTTTCCTTGGAACAGGGTCTCATGGCTACACCTTC.

This sequence joins TRBV5-4 and TRBJ2-3; the match to TRBD2 covers 11 bases. CDR1 is SGHNT and CDR2 is YYREEE in the germline V gene (reference sequence). J gave up 4 bases and V 4 bases, and 5 bases lay outside the gene matches. CDR3 length: 15 residues. The CDR3 nucleotides are TGTGCCAGCAGCCTGCTAGCGGGAGGCCCAGATACGCAGTATTTT. Translating gives CASSLLAGGPDTQYF. Variable domain in full (rest from reference TRBV5-4 and TRBJ2-3): ETGVTQSPTHLIKTRGQQVTLRCSSQSGHNTVSWYQQALGQGPQFIFQYYREEENGRGNFPPRFSGLQFPNYSSELNVNALELDDSALYLCASSLLAGGPDTQYFGPGTRLTVL.